These 20 T cell receptor beta chains share one sample of origin, sequenced in a study of blood T cell repertoires in COVID-19. TCRdb's copy holds only in-frame clones and misses some; the assay was immunoSEQ multiplex PCR. The table shows some 240,000 clones, with approximately 78% occurring only once. The sample was peripheral blood. The source of these receptors is a woman between 65 and 79 years old with COVID-19, enrolled during active disease.

The chain recombines TRBV7-3 with TRBJ1-6; 7 bases are a match to TRBD1. The CDR3 sequence is 14 residues long. The germline CDR1 and CDR2 sequences are SGHTA and FQGTGA. With 4 bases clipped from V and 10 bases from J, the junction kept 7 bases outside the gene matches. The CDR3, as DNA: TGTGCCAGCAGCTCGACAGGGCCGGGGTCACCCCTCCACTTT. Translation gives CASSSTGPGSPLHF.

Concerning this clone: This specimen includes other DNA sequences encoding the same CDR3. The chain combines TRBV5-1 with TRBJ2-7; 13 nucleotides agree with TRBD2. Germline V CDR1 and CDR2: SGHRS, YFSETQ. The CDR3 has 14 amino acids. Unmatched junction bases numbered 2, after V lost 2 bases and J lost 6 bases. CDR3 sequence reads: CASSLGLAGAEQYF. CDR3 sequence (DNA): TGCGCCAGCAGCTTAGGACTAGCGGGAGCCGAGCAGTACTTC.

This clone was picked up a small number of times. The chain uses TRBV7-9 and TRBJ1-2, with TRBD1 matching 12 bases. The germline gives CDR1 SEHNR, CDR2 FQNEAQ (reference sequence). The CDR3 has 17 residues. Germline trimming cut 3 bases from V and 7 bases from J; bases unmatched to any gene: 12. Here the CDR3 reads CASSFPQGGQGAGGYTF. The CDR3 DNA follows: TGTGCCAGCAGCTTCCCCCAGGGGGGACAGGGGGCCGGTGGCTACACCTTC. Based on the CDR3 plus reference TRBV7-9 and TRBJ1-2, the full variable domain is DTGVSQNPRHKITKRGQNVTFRCDPISEHNRLYWYRQTLGQGPEFLTYFQNEAQLEKSRLLSDRFSAERPKGSFSTLEIQRTEQGDSAMYLCASSFPQGGQGAGGYTFGSGTRLTVV.

The rearrangement links TRBV6-6 to TRBJ2-7; TRBD2 matches 11 bases. V was clipped by 6 bases and J by 3 bases; unmatched bases: 7. Germline V gene data show CDR1 as MNHNY and CDR2 as SVGAGI (reference sequence). CDR3 length equals 15 residues. As DNA, the CDR3 is TGTGCCAGCAGCCGGACTAGCGGGCTTAACTACGAGCAGTACTTC. This gives the protein CASSRTSGLNYEQYF.

As regards this clone: Distinct nucleotide sequences in the sample also encode this CDR3. The V call is TRBV5-1, the J call TRBJ2-3, with 7 bases fitting TRBD2. From germline, CDR1 is SGHRS and CDR2 YFSETQ. The CDR3 sequence is 16 residues long. Unmatched junction bases numbered 7, after V lost 0 bases and J lost 3 bases. The CDR3 reads CASSLAPSGSTDTQYF. CDR3 DNA sequence: TGCGCCAGCAGCTTGGCACCTAGCGGATCTACAGATACGCAGTATTTT.

The gene calls are TRBV14 and TRBJ2-2; 10 bases are shared with TRBD1. The CDR3 runs 18 residues. The junction had 4 bases not matched to a gene; V was cut back by 0 bases and J by 0 bases. Germline-derived CDR1 and CDR2 are SGHDN and FVKESK. The CDR3 sequence: CASSQDIGTGANTGELFF. CDR3 DNA sequence: TGTGCCAGCAGCCAAGATATTGGGACAGGGGCGAACACCGGGGAGCTGTTTTTT.

V is TRBV20-1 and J is TRBJ2-3; TRBD2 agrees at 7 bases. The germline V gene encodes CDR1 DFQATT and CDR2 SNEGSKA (reference sequence). This CDR3 has 11 residues. Trimming removed 2 bases from V and 10 bases from J; junction bases left unmatched: 3. CDR3 sequence (DNA): TGCAGTGCTAGAAGACGGGAGGCGCAGTATTTT. Translated, it gives CSARRREAQYF.

A single count supports this clone. The V gene is TRBV5-5, the J gene TRBJ2-3; 8 bases align to TRBD2. Germline V CDR1 and CDR2: SGHKS, YYEKEE (reference sequence). The ends lost 0 bases at V and 3 bases at J; junction bases unmatched: 12. This CDR3 comprises 18 residues. CDR3 amino acids: CASSLEWLREGWTDTQYF. The CDR3 nucleotides are TGTGCCAGCAGCTTGGAATGGCTCCGGGAGGGCTGGACAGATACGCAGTATTTT.

The chain recombines TRBV28 with TRBJ2-7; 12 nucleotides line up with TRBD2. With 2 bases clipped from V and 2 bases from J, the junction kept 7 bases outside the gene matches. This CDR3 has 17 residues. CDR1 is MDHEN and CDR2 is SYDVKM in the germline V gene. CDR3 nucleotide sequence: TGTGCCAGCAGTTTAGGGCTAGCGGGAGGGTGGACCTACGAGCAGTACTTC. Translating it yields CASSLGLAGGWTYEQYF.

CDR3 nucleotides: TGTGCCAGCAGTTTATCCGGCTTACGGAGGGCCACAGATACGCAGTATTTT. It is translated as CASSLSGLRRATDTQYF. The chain is built from TRBV27 and TRBJ2-3; D is perhaps TRBD2 (6 bases). CDR3 length: 17 amino acids. Looked up from germline, CDR1 is MNHEY and CDR2 is SMNVEV (reference sequence). Trimming took off 0 bases at V and 2 bases at J, with 15 bases between the two ends.

J is TRBJ1-6 and V is TRBV19, with TRBD1 matching 9 bases. The CDR3 length is 13 residues. V lost 10 bases, J lost 10 bases, and 8 bases stayed unmatched. CDR1 and CDR2 (germline): LNHDA, SQIVND (reference sequence). Here the CDR3 DNA reads TGTGCCACCTCGGACAGGGGAAGGTCACCCCTCCACTTT. It translates to CATSDRGRSPLHF. The full variable domain, completed using reference TRBV19 and TRBJ1-6, is DGGITQSPKYLFRKEGQNVTLSCEQNLNHDAMYWYRQDPGQGLRLIYYSQIVNDFQKGDIAEGYSVSREKKESFPLTVTSAQKNPTAFYLCATSDRGRSPLHFGNGTRLTVT.

The chain links TRBV6-5 to TRBJ1-1; D unclear. The CDR3 extends over 14 amino acids. Germline V gives CDR1 MNHEY, CDR2 SVGAGI. The ends were cut back, 3 bases at V and 0 bases at J, with 8 bases in the middle. CDR3 nucleotides: TGTGCCAGCAGTTATAACGGTTTGAACACTGAAGCTTTCTTT. Its translation is CASSYNGLNTEAFF.

The chain is built from TRBV5-1 and TRBJ1-3; TRBD1 might be the D (6 bases). The CDR3 loop spans 16 amino acids. V was pared by 5 bases and J by 0 bases, with 15 bases between. Germline CDR1 reads SGHRS; CDR2 reads YFSETQ. The CDR3 DNA reads TGCGCCAGCAGGCCCGACAGGCCTCTCTCTGGAAACACCATATATTTT. Its translation: CASRPDRPLSGNTIYF.

This clone has only a few counts. The chain is built from TRBV18 and TRBJ2-7; 9 bases fit TRBD2. CDR1 is KGHSH, CDR2 LQKENI, per germline. This CDR3 is 18 amino acids long. J lost 0 bases, V lost 6 bases, and 15 bases had no gene match. CDR3 sequence (DNA): TGTGCCAGCTCTCTAGCTGCGGGGGGACTAGCCAACTCCTACGAGCAGTACTTC. Its protein product is CASSLAAGGLANSYEQYF.

The chain couples TRBV18 to TRBJ1-2, with D perhaps TRBD1 (5 bases). This CDR3 is 14 amino acids long. Between the trimmed V and J ends, which lost 5 bases and 4 bases, there was a span of 14 bases. Germline V gene lookup returns CDR1 KGHSH and CDR2 LQKENI. As DNA, the CDR3 is TGTGCCAGCTCAGCGGGGACCGATTCCTATGGCTACACCTTC. This translates into CASSAGTDSYGYTF.

This clone turned up a few times. The chain has TRBV29-1 and TRBJ1-1; possibly TRBD1 for D (6 bases). This CDR3 has 14 residues. Germline loops: CDR1 SQVTM, CDR2 ANQGSEA. V was shortened by 7 bases and J by 1 base, with 16 bases between the two germline ends. CDR3 sequence: CSGRTAPSNTEAFF. The CDR3 DNA follows: TGCAGCGGGAGGACAGCCCCATCGAACACTGAAGCTTTCTTT. The full variable domain, its missing parts supplied by reference TRBV29-1 and TRBJ1-1, is SAVISQKPSRDICQRGTSLTIQCQVDSQVTMMFWYRQQPGQSLTLIATANQGSEATYESGFVIDKFPISRPNLTFSTLTVSNMSPEDSSIYLCSGRTAPSNTEAFFGQGTRLTVV.

The chain recombines TRBV19 with TRBJ1-5; D gene uncertain. Germline CDR1 LNHDA, CDR2 SQIVND (reference sequence). CDR3 size: 13 residues. Trimming shortened V by 3 bases and J by 9 bases, and 12 bases separated the two germline ends. The DNA of the CDR3 is TGTGCCAGTAGTATGAGGGAAGCCCGGCCCCAGCATTTT. Protein: CASSMREARPQHF.

V usage is TRBV28 and J usage is TRBJ1-1; D remains unclear. Trimming took off 2 bases at V and 5 bases at J, with 6 bases between the two ends. The CDR3 spans 12 residues. Germline V lookup: CDR1 MDHEN, CDR2 SYDVKM. CDR3 bases: TGTGCCAGCAGTTTAACACAGACTGAAGCTTTCTTT. It encodes CASSLTQTEAFF.

The chain is built from TRBV28 and TRBJ2-7; 10 bases agree with TRBD2. CDR1 and CDR2 from the germline V gene are MDHEN and SYDVKM. This CDR3 spans 15 amino acids. V trimming: 5 bases; J trimming: 2 bases; junction bases outside the gene matches: 6. In nucleotides, the CDR3 is TGTGCCAGCAGTGCCCAAGCGGGAGGGGCCTACGAGCAGTACTTC. Amino acid sequence: CASSAQAGGAYEQYF. Full variable domain (remainder filled in from reference TRBV28 and TRBJ2-7): DVKVTQSSRYLVKRTGEKVFLECVQDMDHENMFWYRQDPGLGLRLIYFSYDVKMKEKGDIPEGYSVSREKKERFSLILESASTNQTSMYLCASSAQAGGAYEQYFGPGTRLTVT.

The V gene is TRBV7-2, the J gene TRBJ1-5; possible D gene TRBD1, 5 bases. V was shortened by 5 bases and J by 0 bases, with 11 bases between the two germline ends. Germline V gene data show CDR1 as SGHTA and CDR2 as FQGNSA. The CDR3 runs 15 residues. The CDR3, as DNA: TGTGCCAGCAGCCTGACAGTTAATAGCAATCAGCCCCAGCATTTT. It codes for CASSLTVNSNQPQHF.